The source of this TCR beta chain is a study of T cell changes during pregnancy in multiple sclerosis. Assay used: immunoSEQ multiplex PCR; TCRdb lists only in-frame clones, some missing. The data hold about 66,000 clones, with about nine tenths observed a single time. This receptor was identified in a female donor with multiple sclerosis, enrolled in a pregnancy study. The sequencing used peripheral blood, collected in the third trimester of pregnancy.

The CDR3 DNA reads TGCGCCAGCAGCCCCCAGGGGAGTTTTAATCAGCCCCAGCATTTT. This sequence encodes CASSPQGSFNQPQHF. The rearrangement links TRBV5-1 to TRBJ1-5; weak D call: TRBD1 (6 bases). Germline CDR1 SGHRS, CDR2 YFSETQ. Trimming removed 4 bases at V and 4 bases at J, with 15 bases between. The CDR3 contains 15 residues. The variable domain in full, with the rest retrieved from reference TRBV5-1 and TRBJ1-5, is KAGVTQTPRYLIKTRGQQVTLSCSPISGHRSVSWYQQTPGQGLQFLFEYFSETQRNKGNFPGRFSGRQFSNSRSEMNVSTLELGDSALYLCASSPQGSFNQPQHFGDGTRLSIL.